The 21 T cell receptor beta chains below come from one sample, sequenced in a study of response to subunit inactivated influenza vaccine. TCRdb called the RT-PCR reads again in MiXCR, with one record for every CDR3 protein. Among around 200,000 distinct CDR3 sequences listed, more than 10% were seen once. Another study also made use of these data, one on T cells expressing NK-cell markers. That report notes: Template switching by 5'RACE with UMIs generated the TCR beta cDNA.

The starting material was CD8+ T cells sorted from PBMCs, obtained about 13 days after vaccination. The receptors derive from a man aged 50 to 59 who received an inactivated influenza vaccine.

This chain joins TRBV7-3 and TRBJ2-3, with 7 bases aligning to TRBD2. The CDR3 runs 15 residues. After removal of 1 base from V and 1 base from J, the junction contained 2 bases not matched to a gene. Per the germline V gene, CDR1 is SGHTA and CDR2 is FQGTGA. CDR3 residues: CASSLSGSRTDTQYF. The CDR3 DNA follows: TGTGCCAGCAGCTTAAGCGGGAGTCGCACAGATACGCAGTATTTT. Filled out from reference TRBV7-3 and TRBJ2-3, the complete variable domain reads GAGVSQTPSNKVTEKGKYVELRCDPISGHTALYWYRQSLGQGPEFLIYFQGTGAADDSGLPNDRFFAVRPEGSVSTLKIQRTERGDSAVYLCASSLSGSRTDTQYFGPGTRLTVL.

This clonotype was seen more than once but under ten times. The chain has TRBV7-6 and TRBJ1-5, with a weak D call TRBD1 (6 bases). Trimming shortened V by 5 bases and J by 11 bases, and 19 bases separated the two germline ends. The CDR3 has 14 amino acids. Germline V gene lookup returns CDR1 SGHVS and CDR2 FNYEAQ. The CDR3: CASSPTGLGVAQHF. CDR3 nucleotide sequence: TGTGCCAGCAGCCCAACAGGGTTAGGGGTGGCCCAGCATTTT.

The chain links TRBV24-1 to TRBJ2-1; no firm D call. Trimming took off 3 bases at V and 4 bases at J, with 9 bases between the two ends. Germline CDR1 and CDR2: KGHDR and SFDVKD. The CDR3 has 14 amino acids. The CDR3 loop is CATSDTGSYNEQFF. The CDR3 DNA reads TGTGCCACCAGTGATACGGGTAGTTACAATGAGCAGTTCTTC.

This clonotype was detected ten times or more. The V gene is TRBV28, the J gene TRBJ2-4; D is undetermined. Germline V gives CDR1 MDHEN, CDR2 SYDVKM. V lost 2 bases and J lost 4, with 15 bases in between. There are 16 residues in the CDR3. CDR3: CASSLRPAGSKNIQYF. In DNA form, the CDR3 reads TGTGCCAGCAGTTTAAGACCCGCAGGCTCAAAAAACATTCAGTACTTC.

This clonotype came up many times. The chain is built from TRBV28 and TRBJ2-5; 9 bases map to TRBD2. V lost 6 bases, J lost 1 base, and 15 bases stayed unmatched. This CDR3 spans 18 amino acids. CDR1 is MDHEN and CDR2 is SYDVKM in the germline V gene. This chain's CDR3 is CASSPLVLAGASQETQYF. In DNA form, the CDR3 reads TGTGCCAGCAGCCCTCTCGTTTTAGCGGGGGCCTCCCAAGAGACCCAGTACTTC.

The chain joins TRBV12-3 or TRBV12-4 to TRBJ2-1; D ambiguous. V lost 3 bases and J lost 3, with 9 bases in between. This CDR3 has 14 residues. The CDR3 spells CASSLAANYNEQFF. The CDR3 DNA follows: TGTGCCAGCAGTTTGGCAGCGAACTACAATGAGCAGTTCTTC.

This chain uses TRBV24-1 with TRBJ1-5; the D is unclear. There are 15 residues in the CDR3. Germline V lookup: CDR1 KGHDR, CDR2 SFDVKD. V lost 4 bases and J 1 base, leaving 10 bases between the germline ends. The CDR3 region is CATSENTESNQPQHF. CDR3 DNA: TGTGCCACCAGTGAGAACACGGAAAGCAATCAGCCCCAGCATTTT.

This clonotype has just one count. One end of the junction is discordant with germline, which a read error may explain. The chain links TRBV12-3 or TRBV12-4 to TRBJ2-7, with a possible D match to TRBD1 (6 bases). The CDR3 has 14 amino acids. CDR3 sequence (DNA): TGTGCCAGCAGTTTAAAACAGGGTCTCAACGAGCAGGACTTC. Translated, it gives CASSLKQGLNEQDF.

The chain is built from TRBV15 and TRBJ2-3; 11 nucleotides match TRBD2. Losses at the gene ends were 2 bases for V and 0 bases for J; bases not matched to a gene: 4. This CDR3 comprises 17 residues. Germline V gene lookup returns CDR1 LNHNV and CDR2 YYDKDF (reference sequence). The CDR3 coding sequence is TGTGCCACCAGCAGATCCCGGACTAGCGGGAGCACAGATACGCAGTATTTT. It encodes CATSRSRTSGSTDTQYF.

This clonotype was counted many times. The DNA of the CDR3 is TGTGCCATCAGTGAGTCGGACTTAGAAGCCATTCAGTACTTC. Protein sequence: CAISESDLEAIQYF. The chain couples TRBV10-3 to TRBJ2-4, with D possibly being TRBD2 (5 bases). Germline lookup yields CDR1 ENHRY and CDR2 SYGVKD. The CDR3 is 14 residues long. V lost 0 bases, J lost 9 bases, and 12 bases lay in between.

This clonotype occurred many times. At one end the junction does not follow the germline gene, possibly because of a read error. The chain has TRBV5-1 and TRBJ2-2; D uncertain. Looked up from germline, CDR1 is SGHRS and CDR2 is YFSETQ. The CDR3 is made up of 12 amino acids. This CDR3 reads CASSPHTGELFF. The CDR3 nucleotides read TGTGCCAGCAGCCCCCACACCGGGGAGCTGTTTTTT.

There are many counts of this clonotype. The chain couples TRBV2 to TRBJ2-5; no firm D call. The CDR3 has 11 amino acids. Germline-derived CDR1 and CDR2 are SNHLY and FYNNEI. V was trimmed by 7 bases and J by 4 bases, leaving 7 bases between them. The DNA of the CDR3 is TGTGCCAGCATAGGTCCAGAGACCCAGTACTTC. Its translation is CASIGPETQYF.

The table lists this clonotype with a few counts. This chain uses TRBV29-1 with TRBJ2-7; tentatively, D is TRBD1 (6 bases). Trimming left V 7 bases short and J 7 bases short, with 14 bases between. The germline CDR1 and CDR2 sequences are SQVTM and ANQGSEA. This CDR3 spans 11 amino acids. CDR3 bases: TGCAGCGCGACAGGAGGCGGAGAGCAGTACTTC. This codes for CSATGGGEQYF.

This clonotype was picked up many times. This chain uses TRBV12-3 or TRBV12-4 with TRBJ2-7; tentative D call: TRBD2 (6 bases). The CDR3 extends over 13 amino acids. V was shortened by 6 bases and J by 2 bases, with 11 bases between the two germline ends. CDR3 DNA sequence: TGTGCCAGCAGCGGGGGAAGTGCCTACGAGCAGTACTTC. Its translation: CASSGGSAYEQYF.

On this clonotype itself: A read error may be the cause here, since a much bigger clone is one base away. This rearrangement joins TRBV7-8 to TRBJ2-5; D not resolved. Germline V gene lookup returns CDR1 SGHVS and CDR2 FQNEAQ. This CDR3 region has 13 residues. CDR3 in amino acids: CASSFINQETQYF. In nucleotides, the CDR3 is TGTGCCAGCAGCTTCATAAACCAGGAGACCCAGTACTTC.

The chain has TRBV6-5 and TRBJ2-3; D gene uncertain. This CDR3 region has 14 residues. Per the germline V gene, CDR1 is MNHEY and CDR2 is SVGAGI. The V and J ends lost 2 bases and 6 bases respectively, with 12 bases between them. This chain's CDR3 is CASSYSPTQDTQYF. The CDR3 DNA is TGTGCCAGCAGTTACAGCCCGACGCAGGATACGCAGTATTTT.

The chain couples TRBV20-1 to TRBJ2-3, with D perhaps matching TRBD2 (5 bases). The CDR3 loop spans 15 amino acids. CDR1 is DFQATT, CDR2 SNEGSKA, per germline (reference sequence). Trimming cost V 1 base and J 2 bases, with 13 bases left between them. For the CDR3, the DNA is TGCAGTGCTAGAGGGGCAGCGGAGAACACAGATACGCAGTATTTT. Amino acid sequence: CSARGAAENTDTQYF.

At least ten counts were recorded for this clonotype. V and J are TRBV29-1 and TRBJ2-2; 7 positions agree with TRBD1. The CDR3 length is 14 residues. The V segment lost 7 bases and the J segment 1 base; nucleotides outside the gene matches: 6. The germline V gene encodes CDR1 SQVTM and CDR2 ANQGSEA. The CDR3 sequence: CSAETGLNTGELFF. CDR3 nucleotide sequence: TGCAGCGCTGAGACAGGGTTGAACACCGGGGAGCTGTTTTTT.

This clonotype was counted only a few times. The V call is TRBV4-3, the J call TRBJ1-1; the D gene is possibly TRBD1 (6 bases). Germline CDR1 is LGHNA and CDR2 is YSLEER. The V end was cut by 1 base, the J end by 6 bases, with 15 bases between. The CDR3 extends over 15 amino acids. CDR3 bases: TGCGCCAGCAGCCAAGGTACAGGGTATTTTGCTGAAGCTTTCTTT. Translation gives CASSQGTGYFAEAFF.

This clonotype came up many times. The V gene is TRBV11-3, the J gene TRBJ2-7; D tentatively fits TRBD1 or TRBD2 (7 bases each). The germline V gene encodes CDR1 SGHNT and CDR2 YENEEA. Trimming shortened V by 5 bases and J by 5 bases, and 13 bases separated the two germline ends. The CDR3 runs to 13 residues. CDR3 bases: TGTGCCAGCAGCCAGGGGGGGGGCAACGAGCAGTACTTC. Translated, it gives CASSQGGGNEQYF. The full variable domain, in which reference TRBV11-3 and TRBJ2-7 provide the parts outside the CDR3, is EAGVVQSPRYKIIEKKQPVAFWCNPISGHNTLYWYLQNLGQGPELLIRYENEEAVDDSQLPKDRFSAERLKGVDSTLKIQPAELGDSAVYLCASSQGGGNEQYFGPGTRLTVT.

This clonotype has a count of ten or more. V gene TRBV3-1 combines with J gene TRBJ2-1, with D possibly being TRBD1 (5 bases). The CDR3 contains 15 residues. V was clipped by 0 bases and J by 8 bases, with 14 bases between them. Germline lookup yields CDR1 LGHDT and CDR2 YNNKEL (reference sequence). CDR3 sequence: CASSQDRAGIDEQFF. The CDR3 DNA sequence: TGTGCCAGCAGCCAAGATAGGGCAGGGATCGATGAGCAGTTCTTC.